This T cell receptor (beta chain) appears in the sequencing data of a study of blood T cells in healthy people across ages. This clonotype came up a few times. The germline V gene has CDR1 GTSNPN and CDR2 SVGIG (reference sequence). Trimming cost V 8 bases and J 1 base, with 11 bases left between them. The CDR3 has 12 residues. A second PCR of roughly 7 to 11 cycles used a sample-barcoded 5' primer and a J-beta primer mix. Each CDR3 protein gets one entry after TCRdb re-called the 5' RACE reads with MiXCR. The data show about 1,500,000 distinct CDR3 sequences, around 42% seen once. The V and J genes are TRBV30 and TRBJ1-1; unclear D gene. The TCR comes from a woman aged 18-29 years in good health. Input material: blood. The CDR3 DNA follows: TGTGCCGGGCGCCTTAGGAACACTGAAGCTTTCTTT. Its protein product is CAGRLRNTEAFF.